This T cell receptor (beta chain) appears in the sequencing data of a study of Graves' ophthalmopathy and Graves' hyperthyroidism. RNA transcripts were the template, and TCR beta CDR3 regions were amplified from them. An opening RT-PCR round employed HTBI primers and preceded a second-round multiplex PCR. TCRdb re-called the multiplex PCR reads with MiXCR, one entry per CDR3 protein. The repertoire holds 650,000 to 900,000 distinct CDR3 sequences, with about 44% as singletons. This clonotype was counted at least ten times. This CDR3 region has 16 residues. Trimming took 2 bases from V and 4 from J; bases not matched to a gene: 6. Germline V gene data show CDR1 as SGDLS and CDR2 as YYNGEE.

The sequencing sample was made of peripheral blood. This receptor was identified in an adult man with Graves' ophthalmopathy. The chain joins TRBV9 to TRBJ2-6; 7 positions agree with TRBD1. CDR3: CASSVNRGTGANVLTF. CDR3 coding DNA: TGTGCCAGCAGCGTCAACAGGGGAACCGGGGCCAACGTCCTGACTTTC. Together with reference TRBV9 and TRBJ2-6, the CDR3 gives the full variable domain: DSGVTQTPKHLITATGQRVTLRCSPRSGDLSVYWYQQSLDQGLQFLIQYYNGEERAKGNILERFSAQQFPDLHSELNLSSLELGDSALYFCASSVNRGTGANVLTFGAGSRLTVL.